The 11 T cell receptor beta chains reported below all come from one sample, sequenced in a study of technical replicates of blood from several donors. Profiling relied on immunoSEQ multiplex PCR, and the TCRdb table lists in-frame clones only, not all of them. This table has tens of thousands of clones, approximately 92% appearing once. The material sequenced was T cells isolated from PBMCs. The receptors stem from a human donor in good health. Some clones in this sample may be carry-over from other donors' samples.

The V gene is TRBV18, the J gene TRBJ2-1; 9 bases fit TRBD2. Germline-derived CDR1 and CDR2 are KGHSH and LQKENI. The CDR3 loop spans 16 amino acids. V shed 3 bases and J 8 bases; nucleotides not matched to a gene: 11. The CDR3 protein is CASSPSYQLAGHEQFF. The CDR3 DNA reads TGTGCCAGCTCACCGAGTTATCAACTAGCGGGCCATGAGCAGTTCTTC.

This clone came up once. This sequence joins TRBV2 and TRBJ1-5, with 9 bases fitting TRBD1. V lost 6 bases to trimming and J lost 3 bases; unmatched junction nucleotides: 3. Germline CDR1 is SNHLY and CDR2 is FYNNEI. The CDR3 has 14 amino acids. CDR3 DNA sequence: TGTGCCAGCAGGGGACAGGGCCTCAATCAGCCCCAGCATTTT. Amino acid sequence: CASRGQGLNQPQHF. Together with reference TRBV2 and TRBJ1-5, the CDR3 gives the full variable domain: EPEVTQTPSHQVTQMGQEVILRCVPISNHLYFYWYRQILGQKVEFLVSFYNNEISEKSEIFDDQFSVERPDGSNFTLKIRSTKLEDSAMYFCASRGQGLNQPQHFGDGTRLSIL.

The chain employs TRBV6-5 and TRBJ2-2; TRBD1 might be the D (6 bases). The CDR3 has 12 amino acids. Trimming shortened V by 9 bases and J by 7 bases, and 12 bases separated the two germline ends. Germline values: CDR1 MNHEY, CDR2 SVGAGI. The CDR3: CASSGAGGELFF. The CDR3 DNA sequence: TGTGCCAGTTCAGGGGCAGGCGGGGAGCTGTTTTTT.

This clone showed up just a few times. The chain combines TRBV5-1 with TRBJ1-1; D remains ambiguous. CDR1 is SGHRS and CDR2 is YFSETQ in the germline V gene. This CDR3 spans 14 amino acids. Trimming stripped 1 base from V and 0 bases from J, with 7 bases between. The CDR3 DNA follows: TGCGCCAGCAGCTTGAACCAGGTGAACACTGAAGCTTTCTTT. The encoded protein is CASSLNQVNTEAFF.

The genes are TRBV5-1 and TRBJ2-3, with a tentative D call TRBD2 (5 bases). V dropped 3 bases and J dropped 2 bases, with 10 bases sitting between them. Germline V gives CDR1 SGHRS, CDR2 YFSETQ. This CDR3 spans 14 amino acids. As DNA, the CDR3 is TGCGCCAGCAGCTACCGGGAAATCACAGATACGCAGTATTTT. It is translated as CASSYREITDTQYF.

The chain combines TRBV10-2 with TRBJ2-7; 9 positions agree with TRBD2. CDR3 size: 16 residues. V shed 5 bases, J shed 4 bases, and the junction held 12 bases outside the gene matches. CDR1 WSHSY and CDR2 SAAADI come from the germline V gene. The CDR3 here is CASSSPPGLAAYEQYF. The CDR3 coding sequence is TGCGCCAGCAGTTCCCCGCCGGGACTAGCAGCGTACGAGCAGTACTTC.

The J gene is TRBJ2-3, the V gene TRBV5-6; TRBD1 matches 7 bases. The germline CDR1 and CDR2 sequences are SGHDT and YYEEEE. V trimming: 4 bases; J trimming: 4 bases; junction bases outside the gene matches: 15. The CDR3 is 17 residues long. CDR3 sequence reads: CASSLLTGLLGSDTQYF. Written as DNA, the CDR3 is TGTGCCAGCAGCCTATTGACAGGGTTATTGGGTTCAGATACGCAGTATTTT.

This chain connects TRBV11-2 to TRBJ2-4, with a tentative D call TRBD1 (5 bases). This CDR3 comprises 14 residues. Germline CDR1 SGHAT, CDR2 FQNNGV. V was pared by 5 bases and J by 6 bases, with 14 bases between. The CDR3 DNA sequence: TGTGCCAGCAGCACAACGACAGACGGAAACATTCAGTACTTC. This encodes CASSTTTDGNIQYF.

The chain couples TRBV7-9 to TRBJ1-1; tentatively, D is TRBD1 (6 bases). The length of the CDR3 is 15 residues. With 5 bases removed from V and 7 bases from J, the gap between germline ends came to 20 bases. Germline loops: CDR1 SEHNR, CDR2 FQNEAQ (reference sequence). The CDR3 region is CASSLTRDKVSEAFF. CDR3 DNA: TGTGCCAGCAGCCTCACCCGGGACAAAGTTAGTGAAGCTTTCTTT.

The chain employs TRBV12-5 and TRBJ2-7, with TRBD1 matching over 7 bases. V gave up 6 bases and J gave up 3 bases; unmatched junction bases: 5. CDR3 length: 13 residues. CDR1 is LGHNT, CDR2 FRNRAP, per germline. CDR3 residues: CASGTGTHYEQYF. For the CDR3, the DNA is TGTGCTAGTGGGACAGGGACCCACTACGAGCAGTACTTC.

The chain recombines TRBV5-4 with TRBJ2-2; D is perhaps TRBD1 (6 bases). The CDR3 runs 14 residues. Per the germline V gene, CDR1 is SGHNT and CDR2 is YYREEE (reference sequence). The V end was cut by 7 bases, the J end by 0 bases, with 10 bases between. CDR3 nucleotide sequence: TGTGCCAGCCGGGGACACTCGAACACCGGGGAGCTGTTTTTT. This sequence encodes CASRGHSNTGELFF.